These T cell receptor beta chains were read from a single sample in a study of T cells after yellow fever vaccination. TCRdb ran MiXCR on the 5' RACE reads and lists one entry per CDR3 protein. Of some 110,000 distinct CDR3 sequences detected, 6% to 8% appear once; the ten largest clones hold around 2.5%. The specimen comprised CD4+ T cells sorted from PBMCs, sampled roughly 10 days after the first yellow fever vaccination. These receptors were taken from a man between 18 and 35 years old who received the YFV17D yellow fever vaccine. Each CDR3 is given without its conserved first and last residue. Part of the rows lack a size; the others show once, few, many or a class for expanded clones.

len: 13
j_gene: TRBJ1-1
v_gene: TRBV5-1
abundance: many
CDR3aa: ASSLGQAMNTEAF

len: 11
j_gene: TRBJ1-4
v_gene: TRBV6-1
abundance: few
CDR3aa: ASSRVGDEKLF

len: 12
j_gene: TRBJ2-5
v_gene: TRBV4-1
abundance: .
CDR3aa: ASSQGPSRETQY

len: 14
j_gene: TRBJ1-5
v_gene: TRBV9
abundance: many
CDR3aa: ASSPGPGYSNQPQH

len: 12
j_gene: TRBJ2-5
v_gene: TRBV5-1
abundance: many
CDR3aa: ASSSGDSQETQY

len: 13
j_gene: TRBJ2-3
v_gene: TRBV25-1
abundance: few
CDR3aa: ASSDTGVGTDTQY

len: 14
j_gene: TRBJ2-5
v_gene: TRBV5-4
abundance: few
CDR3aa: ASSPGGAGPKDTQY

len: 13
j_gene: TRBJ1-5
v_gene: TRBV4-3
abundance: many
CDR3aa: ASSQDSQGNQPQH

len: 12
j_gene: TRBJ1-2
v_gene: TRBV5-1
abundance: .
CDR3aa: ASSALDSSYGYT

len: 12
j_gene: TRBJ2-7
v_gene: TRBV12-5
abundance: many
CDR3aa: ASGSDPASYEQY

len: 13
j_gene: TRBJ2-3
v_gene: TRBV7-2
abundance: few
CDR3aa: AGLGTSGGLNTQY

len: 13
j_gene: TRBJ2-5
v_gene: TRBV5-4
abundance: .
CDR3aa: ASSWDRWTQETQY

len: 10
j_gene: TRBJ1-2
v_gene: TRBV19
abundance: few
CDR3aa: ASRGDSYGYT

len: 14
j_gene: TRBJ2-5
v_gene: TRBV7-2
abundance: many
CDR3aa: ASSRGTGYQGETQY

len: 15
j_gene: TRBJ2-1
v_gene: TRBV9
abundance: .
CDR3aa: ASSVRGDRGSYNEQF

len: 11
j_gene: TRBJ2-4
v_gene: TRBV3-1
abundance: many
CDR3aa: ASSQRGGDIQY

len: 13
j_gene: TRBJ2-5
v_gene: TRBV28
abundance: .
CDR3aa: VSSQGTGPQETQY

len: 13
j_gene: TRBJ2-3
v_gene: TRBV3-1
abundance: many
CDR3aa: ASSPTVGHTDTQY

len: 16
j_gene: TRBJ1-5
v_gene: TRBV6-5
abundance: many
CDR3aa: ASSLSAGPLRGNQPQH

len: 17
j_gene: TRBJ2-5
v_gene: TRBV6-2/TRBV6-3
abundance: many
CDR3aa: ASSLQRRLAGGPQETQY

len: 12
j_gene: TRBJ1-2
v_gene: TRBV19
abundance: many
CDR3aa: ASSASDSGYGYT

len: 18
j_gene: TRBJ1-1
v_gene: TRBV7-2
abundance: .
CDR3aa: ASSFSVRQGLQEMDTEAF

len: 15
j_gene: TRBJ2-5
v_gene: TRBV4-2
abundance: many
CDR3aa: ASSRDGSSGGYETQY

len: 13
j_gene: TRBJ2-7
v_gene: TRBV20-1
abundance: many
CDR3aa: SATGTGGYTYEQY

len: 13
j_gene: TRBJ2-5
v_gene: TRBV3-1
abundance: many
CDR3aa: ASTRTAGGQETQY

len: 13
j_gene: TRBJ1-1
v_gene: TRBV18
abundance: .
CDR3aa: ASSPRGDTDTEAF

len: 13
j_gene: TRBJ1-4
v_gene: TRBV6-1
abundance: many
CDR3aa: ASSAGTTTNEKLF

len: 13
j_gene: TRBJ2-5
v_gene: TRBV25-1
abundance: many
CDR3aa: ASIRSGGGGETQY

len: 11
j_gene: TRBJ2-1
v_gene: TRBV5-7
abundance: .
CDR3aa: ASGLGRVIEQF

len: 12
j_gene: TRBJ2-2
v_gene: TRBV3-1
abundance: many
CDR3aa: ASSMPVLAGELF

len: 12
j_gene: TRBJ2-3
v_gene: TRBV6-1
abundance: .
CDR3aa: ASLGRRGTDTQY

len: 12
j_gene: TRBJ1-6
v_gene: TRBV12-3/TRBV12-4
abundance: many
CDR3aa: ASSPRQGLSPLH

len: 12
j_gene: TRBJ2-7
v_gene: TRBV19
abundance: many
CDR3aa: ASSIDSRTYEQY

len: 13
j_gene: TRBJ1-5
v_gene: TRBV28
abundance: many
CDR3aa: ASSSSDGSNQPQH

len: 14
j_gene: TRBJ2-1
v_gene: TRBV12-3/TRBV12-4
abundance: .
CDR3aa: ASRGLEATALDEQF

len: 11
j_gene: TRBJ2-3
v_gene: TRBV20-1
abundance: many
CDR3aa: SARDPTTDTQY

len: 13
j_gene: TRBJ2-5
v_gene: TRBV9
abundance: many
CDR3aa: ASGVGTSGVETQY

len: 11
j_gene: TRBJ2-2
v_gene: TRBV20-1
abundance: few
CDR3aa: SARKTGTGELF

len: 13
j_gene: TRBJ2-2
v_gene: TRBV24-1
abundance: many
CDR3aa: ATSDPGGAAGELF

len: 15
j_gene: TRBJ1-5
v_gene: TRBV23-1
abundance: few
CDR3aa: ASRSTSRGNGNQPQH

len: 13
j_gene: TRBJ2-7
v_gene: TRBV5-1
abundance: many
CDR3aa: ASSGTGLKSYEQY

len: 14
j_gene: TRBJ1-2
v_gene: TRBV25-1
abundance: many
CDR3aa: ASSETGTGGLKGYT

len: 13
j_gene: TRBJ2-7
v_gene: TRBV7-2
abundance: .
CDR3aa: ASSPYRTVSYEQY

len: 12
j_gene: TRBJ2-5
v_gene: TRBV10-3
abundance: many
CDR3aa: AISELMEWETQY

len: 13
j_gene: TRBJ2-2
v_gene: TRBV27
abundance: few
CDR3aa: ASSRSWGRAGELF

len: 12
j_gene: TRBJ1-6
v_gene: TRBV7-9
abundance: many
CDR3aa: ASSPGSQSSPLH

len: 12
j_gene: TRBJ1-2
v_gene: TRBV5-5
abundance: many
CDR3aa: ASSPQGPNYGYT

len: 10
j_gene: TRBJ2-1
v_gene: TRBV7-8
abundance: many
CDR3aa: ASSLTRGEQF

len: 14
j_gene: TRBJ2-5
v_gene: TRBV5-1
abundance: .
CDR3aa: ARRGGGIGYQETQY

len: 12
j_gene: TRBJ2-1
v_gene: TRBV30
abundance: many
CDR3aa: AWSSGQTYNEQF

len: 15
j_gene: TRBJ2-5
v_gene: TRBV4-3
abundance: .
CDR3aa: ASSQDQTHRVGETQY